This TCR beta chain appears in the sequencing data of a study of CD4+ T cells in melanoma. Study findings and constraints: Neoantigen-specific CD4+ T cells in melanoma reportedly had diverse differentiation states. A reported correlation linked neoantigen-specific CD4+ T cells to CD8+, macrophage and B cell function.

TCRdb's table, derived via immunoSEQ multiplex PCR, lists solely in-frame clones and lacks some. Here the sample spans about 10,000 clones, nearly 80% being singletons. For this clone: Its antigen is undetermined.

The CDR3 has 15 amino acids. With 0 bases removed from V and 3 bases from J, the gap between germline ends came to 9 bases. The germline V gene encodes CDR1 SGHRS and CDR2 YFSETQ. The material sequenced was cells from a culture (not recorded whether cultured in vitro). The rearrangement joins TRBV5-1 to TRBJ2-2, with unresolved D. The sequence was obtained from a human donor with melanoma. Here the CDR3 reads CASSLGLGDTGELFF. As DNA, the CDR3 is TGCGCCAGCAGCTTGGGACTTGGGGACACCGGGGAGCTGTTTTTT.